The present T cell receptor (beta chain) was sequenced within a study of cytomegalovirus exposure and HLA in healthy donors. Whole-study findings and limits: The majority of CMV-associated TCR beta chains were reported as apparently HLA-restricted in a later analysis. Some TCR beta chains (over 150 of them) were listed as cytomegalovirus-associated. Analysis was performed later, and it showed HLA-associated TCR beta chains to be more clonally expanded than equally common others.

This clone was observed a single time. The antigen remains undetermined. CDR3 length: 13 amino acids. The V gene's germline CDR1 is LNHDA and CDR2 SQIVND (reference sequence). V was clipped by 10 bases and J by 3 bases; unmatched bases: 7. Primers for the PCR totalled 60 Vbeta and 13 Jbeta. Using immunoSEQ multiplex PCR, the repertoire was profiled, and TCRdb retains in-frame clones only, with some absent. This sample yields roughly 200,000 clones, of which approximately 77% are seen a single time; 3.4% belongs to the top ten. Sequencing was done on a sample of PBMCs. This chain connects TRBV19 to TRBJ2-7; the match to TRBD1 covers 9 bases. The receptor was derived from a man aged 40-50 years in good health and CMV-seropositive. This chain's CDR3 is CATGQGPFYEQYF. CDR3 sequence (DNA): TGTGCCACGGGACAGGGACCCTTCTACGAGCAGTACTTC.